The present T cell receptor beta chain was sequenced within a study of shared T cell receptors in the human thymus. Assay: immunoSEQ multiplex PCR; the TCRdb copy retains only in-frame clones and omits some. The sample holds hundreds of thousands of clones, roughly 90% seen once. The CDR3 spans 17 residues. Trimming left V 1 base short and J 3 bases short, with 15 bases between. The germline gives CDR1 SGHVS, CDR2 FNYEAQ. This sample was shared with a second study, whose subject was human thymus T cells. In that study: Donation was from healthy Finnish infants who were having corrective surgery that addressed congenital heart defects. During corrective heart surgery, resections were taken, and the thymus tissue came from them. Blood and thymic repertoires both appeared biased in V and J gene usage. Highly overlapping thymic repertoires among unrelated individuals were reported in related research.

Sequenced: thymocytes. The rearrangement joins TRBV7-6 to TRBJ2-2, with D possibly being TRBD2 (5 bases). This TCR was sampled from a boy under two years old with a congenital heart defect. CDR3 in amino acids: CASSLGPQGGDTGELFF. The DNA of the CDR3 is TGTGCCAGCAGCTTAGGACCCCAAGGAGGAGACACCGGGGAGCTGTTTTTT.